A single TCR beta chain is shown here with its context. These data are taken from a study of blood T cell repertoires in COVID-19. Study context: COVID-19 samples from acute and convalescent phases originated in the United States, Italy and Spain. T cells, B-cell-depleted T cells, or PBMCs supplied cDNA or gDNA.

The CDR3 extends over 14 amino acids. V dropped 5 bases and J dropped 9; count of bases not matched to a gene: 8. Germline V CDR1 and CDR2: SGDLS, YYNGEE. As handled by the study authors: Nucleated cell number was recorded as an estimate derived from reference gene primer amplification. The protocol was immunoSEQ multiplex PCR, while the TCRdb copy is restricted to in-frame clones and leaves out a portion. The DNA gave D and trimming, while V, J and clone size come from that table. There are 650,000 to 800,000 clones in the sample; 85% to 90% occur only once, and roughly 0.25% lies in the top ten. Source material: peripheral blood. The source is a woman under 30 with acute or convalescent COVID-19. V usage is TRBV9 and J usage is TRBJ2-1; 10 nucleotides match TRBD1. The CDR3 spells CASSSRDRGSEQFF. CDR3 DNA: TGTGCCAGCAGTAGCCGGGACAGGGGCAGTGAGCAGTTCTTC.